This entry describes one TCR beta chain. What it binds is not known. This sample is drawn from a study of T cells after yellow fever vaccination. Study observations and caveats: Overlap between CD4 and CD8 compartments was detected for a small share of clonotypes. Compared with primary, the secondary response was weaker and peaked at day 5, not 15. Detected again after the booster were most primary-vaccination clones, at 95% to 98% CD4 and 70% to 90% CD8.

CDR3 length: 13 amino acids. With 3 bases removed from V and 5 bases from J, the gap between germline ends came to 11 bases. Germline CDR1 and CDR2: DFQATT and SNEGSKA (reference sequence). As TCR cDNA was made by 5'RACE template switching, a universal primer site and UMIs were added. TCRdb analysed the 5' RACE reads with MiXCR anew, one entry per CDR3 protein. Of around 400,000 distinct CDR3 sequences in the sample, approximately 10% were seen once. Sequences were derived from PBMCs, sampled on the day of the first yellow fever vaccination. The clonotype comes from a man younger than 35 who received the YFV17D yellow fever vaccine. The chain combines TRBV20-1 with TRBJ1-5; D is possibly TRBD1 (5 bases). Written as DNA, the CDR3 is TGCAGTGCTAGTATCCTAGGGGATCAGCCCCAGCATTTT. Protein sequence: CSASILGDQPQHF.